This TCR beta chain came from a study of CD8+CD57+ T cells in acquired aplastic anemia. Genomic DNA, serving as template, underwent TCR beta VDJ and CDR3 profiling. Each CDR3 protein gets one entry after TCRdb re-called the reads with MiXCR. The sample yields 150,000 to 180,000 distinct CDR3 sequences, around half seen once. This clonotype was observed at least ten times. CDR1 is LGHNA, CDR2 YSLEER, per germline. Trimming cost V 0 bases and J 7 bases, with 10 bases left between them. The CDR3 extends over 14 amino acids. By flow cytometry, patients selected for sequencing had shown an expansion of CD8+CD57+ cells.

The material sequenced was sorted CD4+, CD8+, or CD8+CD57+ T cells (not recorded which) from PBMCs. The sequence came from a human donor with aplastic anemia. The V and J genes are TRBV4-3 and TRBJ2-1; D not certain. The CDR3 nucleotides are TGCGCCAGCAGCCAAGACAGGATTTGGAATGAGCAGTTCTTC. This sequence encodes CASSQDRIWNEQFF.